Listed here is a single T cell receptor beta chain. This clone was recorded once. Its antigen is currently not known. Base qualities are missing; no much larger clone stands one base away. Taken from the germline V gene, the CDR1 and CDR2 loops are SGHVS and FNYEAQ. Its CDR3 holds 13 amino acids, cysteine through phenylalanine. Only CDR3 DNA remains: 39 bases, in frame from the first base. V gives up 6 bases and J gives up 0 bases, and the segment between their germline ends measures 9 bases. The library was produced with the immunoSEQ multiplex PCR assay. TCRdb mirrors the immuneACCESS table, restricted to in-frame sequences. Some clones are absent from its copies; in checked studies, under half trace to an unresolved V gene, and the reason for the others is unknown. For this sample the table gives over 30,000 clones, of which approximately 90% were detected only once. The ten largest account for around 3.4% of the sample.

This entry is derived from a study of T cell changes during pregnancy in multiple sclerosis (dated by TCRdb to between 2018 and 2020). The study in broad terms: The study looked at changes in the T cell repertoire across pregnancy in women with multiple sclerosis.

The sequence was collected from a female donor with multiple sclerosis, enrolled in a pregnancy study. The chain employs TRBV7-6 and TRBJ2-7; the D segment could be TRBD1, given 5 matching bases. The sample was CD8+ T cells from peripheral blood mononuclear cells, taken in the third trimester of pregnancy. The nucleotide sequence is TGTGCCAGCAGAGGGGCCGACTCCTACGAGCAGTACTTC. This is translated as CASRGADSYEQYF.